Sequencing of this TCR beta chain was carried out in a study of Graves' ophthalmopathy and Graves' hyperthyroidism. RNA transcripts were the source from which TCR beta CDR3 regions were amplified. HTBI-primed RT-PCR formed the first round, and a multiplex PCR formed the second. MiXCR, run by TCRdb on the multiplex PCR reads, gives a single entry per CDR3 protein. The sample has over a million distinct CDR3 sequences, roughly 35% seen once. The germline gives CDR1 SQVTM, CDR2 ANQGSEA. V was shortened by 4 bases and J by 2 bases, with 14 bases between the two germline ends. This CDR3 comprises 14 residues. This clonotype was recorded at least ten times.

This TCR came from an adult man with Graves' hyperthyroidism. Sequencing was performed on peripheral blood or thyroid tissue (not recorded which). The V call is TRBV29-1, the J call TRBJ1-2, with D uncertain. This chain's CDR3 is CSVGDTHKNYGYTF. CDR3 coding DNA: TGCAGCGTTGGAGACACCCACAAGAACTATGGCTACACCTTC.